This TCR beta chain appears in the sequencing data of a study of control samples from healthy donors and cancer patients. The germline gives CDR1 SGHDT, CDR2 YYEEEE. V lost 0 bases and J lost 2, with 11 bases in between. The CDR3 has 15 amino acids. The method was immunoSEQ multiplex PCR; TCRdb's version includes in-frame clones alone and lacks a portion of them. The data contain around 120,000 clones, about 89% of them seen just once; the ten biggest clones take up approximately 7.8%. Specimen: blood. The clonotype was recovered from a woman aged 18-29 years in good health. The rearrangement joins TRBV5-6 to TRBJ1-2, with D possibly matching TRBD1 (6 bases). This chain's CDR3 is CASSLGQGKNYGYTF. The CDR3 DNA reads as TGTGCCAGCAGCTTGGGGCAGGGGAAAAACTATGGCTACACCTTC.